This T cell receptor beta chain comes out of a study of cytotoxic CD8 clonotypes in ibrutinib-treated CLL. For the study at large: For this cohort, patients were ten to eleven relapsed/refractory and about 14 treatment-naive, while 17 were IGHV unmutated. Study results and caveats: Treatment saw public clonotypes, which were uncommon, either contract or stay stable.

CDR1 is LNHDA, CDR2 SQIVND, per germline (reference sequence). This CDR3 is built from 14 residues. Trimming took 3 bases from V and 6 from J, leaving 12 bases between them. Target depth was 1 in 200,000 to 1 in 1 million T cells, about 10x per clonotype. Generated by immunoSEQ multiplex PCR, the TCRdb table keeps only in-frame clones and is missing some. The sample lists around 150,000 clones, approximately 80% occurring once. Remarks on this clone: Its matching antigen is unknown.

The material sequenced was PBMCs, taken after 36 months of ibrutinib treatment. The clonotype comes from a human donor with chronic lymphocytic leukemia. The chain uses TRBV19 and TRBJ1-5; D ambiguous. The CDR3 bases are TGTGCCAGTAGTATCCCGGGGTCGGGTCAGCCCCAGCATTTT. It yields the protein CASSIPGSGQPQHF. The full variable domain, completed using reference TRBV19 and TRBJ1-5, is DGGITQSPKYLFRKEGQNVTLSCEQNLNHDAMYWYRQDPGQGLRLIYYSQIVNDFQKGDIAEGYSVSREKKESFPLTVTSAQKNPTAFYLCASSIPGSGQPQHFGDGTRLSIL.